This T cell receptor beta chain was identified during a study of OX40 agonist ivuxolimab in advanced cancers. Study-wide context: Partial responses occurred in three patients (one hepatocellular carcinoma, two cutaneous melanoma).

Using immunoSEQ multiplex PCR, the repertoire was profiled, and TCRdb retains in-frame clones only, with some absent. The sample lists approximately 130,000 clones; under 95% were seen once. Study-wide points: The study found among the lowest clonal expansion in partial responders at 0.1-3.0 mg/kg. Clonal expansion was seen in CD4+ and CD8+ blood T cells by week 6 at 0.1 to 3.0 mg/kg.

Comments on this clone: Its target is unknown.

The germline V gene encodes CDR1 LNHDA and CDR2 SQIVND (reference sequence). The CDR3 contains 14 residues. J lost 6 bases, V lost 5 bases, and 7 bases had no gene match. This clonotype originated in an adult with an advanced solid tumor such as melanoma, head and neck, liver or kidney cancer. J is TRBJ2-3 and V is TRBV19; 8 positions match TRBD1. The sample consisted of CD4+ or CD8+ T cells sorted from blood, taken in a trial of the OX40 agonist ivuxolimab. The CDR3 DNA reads TGTGCCAGTAGTCAGGACAGGGCTTTGGATACGCAGTATTTT. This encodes CASSQDRALDTQYF.